The subject of this entry is one T cell receptor beta chain. Method: immunoSEQ multiplex PCR; TCRdb's copy keeps in-frame clones and lacks some. The sample lists about 300,000 clones, around four fifths occurring once. The data belong to a study of blood T cell repertoires in COVID-19. J was trimmed by 4 bases and V by 6 bases; bases with no gene match: 5. The CDR3 spans 13 residues. This sequence originates from a woman in her 50s with acute or convalescent COVID-19. The sequenced sample was peripheral blood. This chain joins TRBV12-3 or TRBV12-4 and TRBJ2-5; 7 bases align to TRBD1. The CDR3 loop is CASSLDRSETQYF. CDR3 sequence (DNA): TGTGCCAGCAGCCTGGACAGGTCAGAGACCCAGTACTTC.